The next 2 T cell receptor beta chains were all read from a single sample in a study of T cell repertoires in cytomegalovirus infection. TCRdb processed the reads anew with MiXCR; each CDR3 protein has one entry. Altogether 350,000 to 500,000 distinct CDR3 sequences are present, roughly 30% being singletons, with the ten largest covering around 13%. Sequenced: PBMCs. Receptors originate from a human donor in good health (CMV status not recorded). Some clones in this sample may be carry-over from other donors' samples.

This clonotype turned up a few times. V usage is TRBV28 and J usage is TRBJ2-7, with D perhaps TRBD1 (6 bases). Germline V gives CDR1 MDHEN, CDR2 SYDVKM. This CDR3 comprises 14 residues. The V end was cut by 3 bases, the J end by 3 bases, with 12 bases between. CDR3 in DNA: TGTGCCAGCAGTTTTGCGGACAGACGCTACGAGCAGTACTTC. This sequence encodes CASSFADRRYEQYF.

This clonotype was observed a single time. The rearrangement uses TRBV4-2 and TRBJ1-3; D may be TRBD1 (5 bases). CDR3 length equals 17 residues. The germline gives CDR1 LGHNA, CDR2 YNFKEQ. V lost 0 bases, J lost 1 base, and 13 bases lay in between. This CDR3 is CASSQDGGDGSGNTIYF. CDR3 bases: TGTGCCAGCAGCCAAGACGGGGGGGATGGTTCTGGAAACACCATATATTTT.